Shown below are 16 T cell receptor beta chains from a single sample sequenced in a study of post-analysis software for immune sequencing data. These receptors are not linked to any known antigen. Unique molecular identifiers tagged the TCR beta cDNA libraries. TCRdb reprocessed the PCR reads with MiXCR, giving one entry per CDR3 protein. In the table there are 800,000 to 950,000 distinct CDR3 sequences, 53% of which are singletons. Points from the study as a whole: When patients were compared with controls, about five TRBV segments were more frequent, TRBV5-6, TRBV5-1 and TRBV20-1 among them.

The sample comprised blood. The receptors were gathered from a girl between 5 and 17 years old with multiple sclerosis.

This clonotype is a singleton in its sample. The V and J genes are TRBV12-3 or TRBV12-4 and TRBJ1-4; 7 positions match TRBD1. Losses at the gene ends were 3 bases for V and 0 bases for J; bases not matched to a gene: 1. The CDR3 has 15 residues. The CDR3 nucleotides are TGTGCCAGCAGTTTCCAGGGGGCAACTAATGAAAAACTGTTTTTT. It codes for CASSFQGATNEKLFF.

This clonotype showed up just a few times. This chain uses TRBV5-1 with TRBJ1-2; maybe TRBD1 (5 bases). The CDR3 has 11 residues. Germline values: CDR1 SGHRS, CDR2 YFSETQ. V was shortened by 0 bases and J by 12 bases, with 9 bases between the two germline ends. CDR3: CASSLALGDTF. The CDR3 coding sequence is TGCGCCAGCAGCTTGGCCTTAGGGGACACCTTC.

This clonotype was seen more than once but under ten times. The junction and the germline gene differ at one end; a read error may be behind it. This chain uses TRBV20-1 with TRBJ2-6; TRBD1 matches at 7 bases. CDR1 DFQATT and CDR2 SNEGSKA come from the germline V gene (reference sequence). This CDR3 region has 15 residues. For the CDR3, the DNA is TGCAGTGTTAGAGATGCGACAGGGGGGGCCAACGTCCTGACTTTC. The encoded protein is CSVRDATGGANVLTF.

This clonotype was seen only a few times. The chain employs TRBV10-3 and TRBJ2-1; 8 bases map to TRBD2. Germline V lookup: CDR1 ENHRY, CDR2 SYGVKD. J lost 7 bases, V lost 9 bases, and 8 bases had no gene match. This CDR3 comprises 13 residues. DNA for the CDR3: TGTGCCATAAGAGCGGGAGTGGAAAATGAGCAGTTCTTC. Translated: CAIRAGVENEQFF.

The CDR3 DNA reads TGTGCCATCGGGACTAGCGGGTACGAGCAGTACTTC. Translation gives CAIGTSGYEQYF. The rearrangement links TRBV10-3 to TRBJ2-5; 12 bases map to TRBD2. The assigned J gene may be wrong: the sequence end matches TRBJ2-7 better. CDR1 is ENHRY, CDR2 SYGVKD, per germline. The CDR3 is made up of 12 amino acids.

This chain links TRBV3-1 with TRBJ1-1; D gene ambiguous. CDR1 is LGHDT, CDR2 YNNKEL, per germline (reference sequence). The length of the CDR3 is 12 residues. V was clipped by 3 bases and J by 3 bases, with 5 bases between them. CDR3 region: CASSQSDTEAFF. The CDR3 nucleotides read TGTGCCAGCAGCCAGAGCGACACTGAAGCTTTCTTT. The whole variable domain, filled in from reference TRBV3-1 and TRBJ1-1, reads DTAVSQTPKYLVTQMGNDKSIKCEQNLGHDTMYWYKQDSKKFLKIMFSYNNKELIINETVPNRFSPKSPDKAHLNLHINSLELGDSAVYFCASSQSDTEAFFGQGTRLTVV.

This clonotype has just a few counts. This chain uses TRBV12-3 or TRBV12-4 with TRBJ1-2; no reliable D call. The CDR3 has 14 amino acids. V was pared by 1 base and J by 8 bases, with 14 bases between. The DNA for the CDR3 is TGTGCCAGCAGTTTAGGGGAGATACCGGGAGGCTACACCTTC. Translation: CASSLGEIPGGYTF.

The chain uses TRBV20-1 and TRBJ2-1, with D perhaps TRBD1 or TRBD2 (6 bases each). This CDR3 has 12 residues. V dropped 8 bases and J dropped 8 bases, with 16 bases sitting between them. In germline, CDR1 is DFQATT, CDR2 SNEGSKA (reference sequence). The DNA of the CDR3 is TGCAGTCCGGTTGGGGGGCAGGATGAGCAGTTCTTC. Amino acid sequence: CSPVGGQDEQFF.

This chain joins TRBV7-2 and TRBJ2-1; weak D call: TRBD1 (6 bases). The CDR3 consists of 18 residues. Germline V CDR1 and CDR2: SGHTA, FQGNSA. V was clipped by 1 base and J by 2 bases, with 18 bases between them. The CDR3 DNA follows: TGTGCCAGCAGCTTAGGATCTGGGTTCACAGGGCCCTACAATGAGCAGTTCTTC. Its protein product is CASSLGSGFTGPYNEQFF.

The chain has TRBV15 and TRBJ2-5; D is perhaps TRBD2 (5 bases). CDR3 length: 12 amino acids. CDR1 is LNHNV, CDR2 YYDKDF, per germline (reference sequence). Trimming took 4 bases from V and 7 from J, leaving 10 bases between them. Written as DNA, the CDR3 is TGTGCCACCAGCACACCACTAGGGACCCAGTACTTC. Translating gives CATSTPLGTQYF.

In regard to this clonotype: One junction end does not reproduce the germline sequence, and a read error may be involved. The rearrangement links TRBV11-2 to TRBJ2-2; TRBD2 aligns across 14 bases. The CDR3 sequence is 17 residues long. Germline-derived CDR1 and CDR2 are SGHAT and FQNNGV. CDR3 in DNA: TGTGCCAGCAGCTTCCGACTAGCGGGAGGGAACACCGGGGAGCGGTTTTTT. It yields the protein CASSFRLAGGNTGERFF.

The chain uses TRBV5-1 and TRBJ1-1; D is uncertain. Germline V gene sequence: CDR1 SGHRS, CDR2 YFSETQ. CDR3 length equals 13 residues. Between the trimmed V and J ends, which lost 7 bases and 4 bases, there was a span of 14 bases. The CDR3 DNA is TGCGCCAGCGCAAGGGAAGTGAGCACTGAAGCTTTCTTT. Its protein product is CASAREVSTEAFF. Together with reference TRBV5-1 and TRBJ1-1, the CDR3 gives the full variable domain: KAGVTQTPRYLIKTRGQQVTLSCSPISGHRSVSWYQQTPGQGLQFLFEYFSETQRNKGNFPGRFSGRQFSNSRSEMNVSTLELGDSALYLCASAREVSTEAFFGQGTRLTVV.

The rearrangement links TRBV5-1 to TRBJ2-1, with 7 bases that match TRBD1. In germline, CDR1 is SGHRS, CDR2 YFSETQ. The trim removed 0 bases at V and 14 bases at J, leaving 5 bases unmatched. The CDR3 extends over 12 amino acids. The chain's CDR3 is CASSLGRDREFF. The CDR3 coding sequence is TGCGCCAGCAGCTTGGGCCGGGACAGAGAGTTCTTC.

The sample holds a few counts of this clonotype. The rearrangement links TRBV15 to TRBJ2-3; D gene unclear. The germline CDR1 and CDR2 sequences are LNHNV and YYDKDF (reference sequence). The V and J ends lost 8 bases and 6 bases respectively, with 18 bases between them. The CDR3 sequence is 14 residues long. This CDR3 is CATGPRRFGDTQYF. The DNA of the CDR3 is TGTGCCACCGGTCCACGCAGGTTTGGGGATACGCAGTATTTT. Looking up the rest from reference TRBV15 and TRBJ2-3 gives the full variable domain: DAMVIQNPRYQVTQFGKPVTLSCSQTLNHNVMYWYQQKSSQAPKLLFHYYDKDFNNEADTPDNFQSRRPNTSFCFLDIRSPGLGDTAMYLCATGPRRFGDTQYFGPGTRLTVL.

This chain joins TRBV7-8 and TRBJ2-3, with 8 bases aligning to TRBD2. The CDR3 extends over 14 amino acids. In germline, CDR1 is SGHVS, CDR2 FQNEAQ. Trimming at V came to 8 bases and at J to 4 bases, leaving 8 bases not matched to a gene. The CDR3 DNA sequence: TGTGCCAGCGGCCGGGAGGGCGCATCAGATACGCAGTATTTT. This codes for CASGREGASDTQYF. Based on the CDR3 plus reference TRBV7-8 and TRBJ2-3, the full variable domain is GAGVSQSPRYKVAKRGQDVALRCDPISGHVSLFWYQQALGQGPEFLTYFQNEAQLDKSGLPSDRFFAERPEGSVSTLKIQRTQQEDSAVYLCASGREGASDTQYFGPGTRLTVL.

The V gene is TRBV6-2 or TRBV6-3, the J gene TRBJ1-5, with 7 bases lining up with TRBD1. The CDR3 totals 13 residues. Germline trimming cut 6 bases from V and 7 bases from J; bases unmatched to any gene: 6. Per the germline V gene, CDR1 is MNHEY and CDR2 is SVGEGT. The CDR3 spells CASRLQGRQPQHF. For the CDR3, the DNA is TGTGCCAGCAGGCTACAGGGGCGACAGCCCCAGCATTTT.